This T cell receptor (beta chain) appears in the sequencing data of a study of cytomegalovirus exposure and HLA in healthy donors. Study context: Drawn from HLA-typed donors, roughly 87 million unique TCRs were held in an early data release.

V shed 5 bases and J 8 bases; nucleotides not matched to a gene: 6. This CDR3 region has 13 residues. The germline CDR1 and CDR2 sequences are SGHNT and YENEEA. Primers included in the PCR were 60 Vbeta and 13 Jbeta primers. Clones were sequenced by immunoSEQ multiplex PCR, and TCRdb holds only the in-frame ones, with some missing. The table shows approximately 120,000 clones, with 10% to 13% occurring only once. In regard to this clone: The antigen is undetermined.

Study observations and caveats: Within the data, a cluster of highly shared sequence variants was likely a sequencing artifact. With high specificity and sensitivity, the classifier reportedly diagnosed cytomegalovirus status. A later analysis found TCR association rates differed by HLA locus, highest for DRB1 and lowest for HLA-C.

The rearrangement uses TRBV11-3 and TRBJ2-1, with 7 bases identical to TRBD1. The source of this sequence is a woman aged 18-29 years in good health and CMV-seropositive. Sequenced input: PBMCs. The CDR3, as DNA: TGTGCCAGCAGCCCCTACACAGGGGATGAGCAGTTCTTC. Protein product: CASSPYTGDEQFF. Complete variable domain (other parts from reference TRBV11-3 and TRBJ2-1): EAGVVQSPRYKIIEKKQPVAFWCNPISGHNTLYWYLQNLGQGPELLIRYENEEAVDDSQLPKDRFSAERLKGVDSTLKIQPAELGDSAVYLCASSPYTGDEQFFGPGTRLTVL.